Sequencing of this T cell receptor beta chain was carried out in a study of CD8 T cells in Susac syndrome. Findings of the study overall: A relatively small number of individuals underwent TCR sequencing and HLA analysis.

CDR3 size: 16 residues. Per germline, CDR1 LNHDA and CDR2 SQIVND (reference sequence). The ends were cut back, 1 base at V and 1 base at J, with 12 bases in the middle. Notes on this clonotype: What it binds is unknown.

With random hexamers, roughly 0.45 to 1 ug RNA was reverse transcribed. TCRdb re-called the immunoSEQ multiplex PCR reads with MiXCR, one entry per CDR3 protein. The data hold under 200,000 distinct CDR3 sequences, with 85% to 95% observed a single time. TEMRA cells were FACS-enriched, unlike CD8+ and CD4+ T cells, which were negatively isolated. V and J are TRBV19 and TRBJ2-3; the D gene is possibly TRBD2 (5 bases). This receptor was taken from a human donor with multiple sclerosis. The sample was CD8+ T cells from PBMCs. CDR3 sequence: CASSIGVALGTDTQYF. The CDR3 DNA sequence: TGTGCCAGTAGTATAGGGGTAGCGTTAGGCACAGATACGCAGTATTTT. Supplemented by reference TRBV19 and TRBJ2-3, the full variable domain reads DGGITQSPKYLFRKEGQNVTLSCEQNLNHDAMYWYRQDPGQGLRLIYYSQIVNDFQKGDIAEGYSVSREKKESFPLTVTSAQKNPTAFYLCASSIGVALGTDTQYFGPGTRLTVL.